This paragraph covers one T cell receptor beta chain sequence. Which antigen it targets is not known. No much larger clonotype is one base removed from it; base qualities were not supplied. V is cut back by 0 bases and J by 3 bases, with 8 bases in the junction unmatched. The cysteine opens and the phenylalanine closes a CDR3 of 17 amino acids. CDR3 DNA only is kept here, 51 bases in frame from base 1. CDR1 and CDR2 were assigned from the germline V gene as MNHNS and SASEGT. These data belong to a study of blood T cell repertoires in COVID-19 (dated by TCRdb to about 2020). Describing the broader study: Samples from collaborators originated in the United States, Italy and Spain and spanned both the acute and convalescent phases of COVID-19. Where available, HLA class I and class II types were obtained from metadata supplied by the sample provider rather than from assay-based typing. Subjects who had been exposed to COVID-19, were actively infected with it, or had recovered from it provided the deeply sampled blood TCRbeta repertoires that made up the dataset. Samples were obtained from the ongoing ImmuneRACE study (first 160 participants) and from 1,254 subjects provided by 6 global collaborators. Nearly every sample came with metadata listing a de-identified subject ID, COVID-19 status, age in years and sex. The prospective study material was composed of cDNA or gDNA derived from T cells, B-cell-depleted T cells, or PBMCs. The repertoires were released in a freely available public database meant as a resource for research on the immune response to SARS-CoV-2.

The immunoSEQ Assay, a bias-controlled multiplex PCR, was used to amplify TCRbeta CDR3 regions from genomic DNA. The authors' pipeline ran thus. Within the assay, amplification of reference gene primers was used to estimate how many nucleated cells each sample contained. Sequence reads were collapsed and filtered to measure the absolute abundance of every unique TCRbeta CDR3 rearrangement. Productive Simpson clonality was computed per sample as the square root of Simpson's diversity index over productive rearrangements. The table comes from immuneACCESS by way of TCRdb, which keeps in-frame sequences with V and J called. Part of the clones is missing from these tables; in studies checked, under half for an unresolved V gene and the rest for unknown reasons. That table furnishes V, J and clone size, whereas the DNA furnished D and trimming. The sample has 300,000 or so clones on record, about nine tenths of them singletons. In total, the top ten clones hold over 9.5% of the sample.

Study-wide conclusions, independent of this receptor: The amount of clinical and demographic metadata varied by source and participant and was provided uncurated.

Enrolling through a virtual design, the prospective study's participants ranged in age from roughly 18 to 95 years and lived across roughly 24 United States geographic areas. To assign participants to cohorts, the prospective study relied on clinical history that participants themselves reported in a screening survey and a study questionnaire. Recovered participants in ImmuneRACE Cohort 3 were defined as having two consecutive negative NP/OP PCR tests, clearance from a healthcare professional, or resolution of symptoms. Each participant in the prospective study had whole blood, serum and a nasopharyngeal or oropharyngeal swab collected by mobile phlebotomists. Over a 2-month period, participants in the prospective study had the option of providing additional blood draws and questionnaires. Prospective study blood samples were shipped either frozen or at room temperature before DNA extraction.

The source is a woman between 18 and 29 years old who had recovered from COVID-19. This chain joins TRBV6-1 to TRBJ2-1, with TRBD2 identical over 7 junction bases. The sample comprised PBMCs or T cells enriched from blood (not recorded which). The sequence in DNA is TGTGCCAGCAGTGAAGCGCTTGGAGGGAGGGTCTACAATGAGCAGTTCTTC. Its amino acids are CASSEALGGRVYNEQFF.